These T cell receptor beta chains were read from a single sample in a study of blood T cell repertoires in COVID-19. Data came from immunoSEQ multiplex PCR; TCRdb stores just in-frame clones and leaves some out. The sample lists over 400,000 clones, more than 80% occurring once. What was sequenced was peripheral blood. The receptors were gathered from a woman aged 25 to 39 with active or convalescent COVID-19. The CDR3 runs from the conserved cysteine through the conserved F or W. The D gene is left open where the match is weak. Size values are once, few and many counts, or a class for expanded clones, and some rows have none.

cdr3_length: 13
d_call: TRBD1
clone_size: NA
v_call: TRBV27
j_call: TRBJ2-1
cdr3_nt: TGTGCCAGCAGTTACAGGGGGAGTCATGAGCAGTTCTTC
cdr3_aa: CASSYRGSHEQFF

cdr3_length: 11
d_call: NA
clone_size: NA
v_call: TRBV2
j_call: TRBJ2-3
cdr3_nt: TGTGCCAGCAGCAATTCAGATACGCAGTATTTT
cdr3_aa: CASSNSDTQYF

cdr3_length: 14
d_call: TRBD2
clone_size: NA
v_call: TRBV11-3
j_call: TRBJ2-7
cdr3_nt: TGTGCCAGCAGGAGGGGACTAGCGGGAGTCGAGCAGTACTTC
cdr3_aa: CASRRGLAGVEQYF

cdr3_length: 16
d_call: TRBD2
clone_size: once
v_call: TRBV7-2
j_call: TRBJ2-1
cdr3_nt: TGTGCCAGCAGCTTAGCGGTAGCGGGGGTGGGCAATGAGCAGTTCTTC
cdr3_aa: CASSLAVAGVGNEQFF

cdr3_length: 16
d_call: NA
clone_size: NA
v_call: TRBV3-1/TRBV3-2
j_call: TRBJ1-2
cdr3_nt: TGTGCCAGCAGCCGCCAGTACAGGGTTTTTAACTATGGCTACACCTTC
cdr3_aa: CASSRQYRVFNYGYTF

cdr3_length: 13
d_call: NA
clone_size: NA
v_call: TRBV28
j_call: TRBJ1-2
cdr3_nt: TGTGCCAGCAGTTTAGGACAGAGCTATGGCTACACCTTC
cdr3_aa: CASSLGQSYGYTF

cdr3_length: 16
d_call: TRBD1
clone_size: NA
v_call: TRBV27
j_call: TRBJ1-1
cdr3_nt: TGTGCCAGCAGTCAATACGAAACAGGGGTGAGCACTGAAGCTTTCTTT
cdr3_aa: CASSQYETGVSTEAFF

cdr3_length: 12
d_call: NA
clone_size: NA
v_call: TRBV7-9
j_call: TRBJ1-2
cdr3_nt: TGTGCCAGCAGCACAAACAGCTATGGCTACACCTTC
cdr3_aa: CASSTNSYGYTF

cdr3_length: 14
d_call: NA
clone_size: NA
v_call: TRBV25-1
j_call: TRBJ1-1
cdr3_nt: TGTGCCAGCAGTGTAAGGGGGTGGAACACTGAAGCTTTCTTT
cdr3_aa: CASSVRGWNTEAFF

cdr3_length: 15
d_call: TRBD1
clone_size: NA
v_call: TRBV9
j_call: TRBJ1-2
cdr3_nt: TGTGCCAGCAGCGTAGCTCCCGACAGGGTGGGGGGCTACACCTTC
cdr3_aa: CASSVAPDRVGGYTF

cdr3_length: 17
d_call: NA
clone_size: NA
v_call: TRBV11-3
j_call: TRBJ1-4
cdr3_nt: TGTGCCAGCAGCTTCCGCCGGACAGAATCCGAGAATGAAAAACTGTTTTTT
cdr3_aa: CASSFRRTESENEKLFF

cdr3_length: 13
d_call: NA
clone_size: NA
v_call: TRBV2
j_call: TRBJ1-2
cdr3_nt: TGTGCCAGCAGTGCGGGGGAAAAGTATGGCTACACCTTC
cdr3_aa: CASSAGEKYGYTF

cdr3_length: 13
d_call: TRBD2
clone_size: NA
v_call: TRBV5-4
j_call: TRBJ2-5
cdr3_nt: TGTGCCAGCAGTCCACGGGGGGAGGAGACCCAGTACTTC
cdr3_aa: CASSPRGEETQYF

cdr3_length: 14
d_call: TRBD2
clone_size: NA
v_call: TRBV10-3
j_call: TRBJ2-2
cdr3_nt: TGTGCCAGCCGGACTAGCGGGGGGCAAGGGGAGCTGTTTTTT
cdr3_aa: CASRTSGGQGELFF

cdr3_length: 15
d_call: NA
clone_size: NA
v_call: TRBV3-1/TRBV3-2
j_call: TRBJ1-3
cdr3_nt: TGTGCCAGCAGCCAAACACCGTCCACTGGAAACACCATATATTTT
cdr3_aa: CASSQTPSTGNTIYF

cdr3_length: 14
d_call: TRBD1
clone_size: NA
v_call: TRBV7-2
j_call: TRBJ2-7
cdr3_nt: TGTGCCAGCAGCTCGGACAGGGGGCCATACGAGCAGTACTTC
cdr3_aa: CASSSDRGPYEQYF

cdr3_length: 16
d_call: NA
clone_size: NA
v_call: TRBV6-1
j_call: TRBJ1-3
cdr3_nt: TGTGCCAGCAGTGAGGGACACTTGAGCTCTGGAAACACCATATATTTT
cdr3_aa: CASSEGHLSSGNTIYF

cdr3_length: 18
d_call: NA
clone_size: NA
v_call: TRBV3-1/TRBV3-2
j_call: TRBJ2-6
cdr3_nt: TGTGCCAGCAGCCCGTATCCAGGCCCAAACTCTGGGGCCAACGTCCTGACTTTC
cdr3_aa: CASSPYPGPNSGANVLTF

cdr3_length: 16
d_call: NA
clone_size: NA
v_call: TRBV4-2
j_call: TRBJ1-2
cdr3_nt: TGTGCCAGCAGCCAAGATGTTTTGGGAGTGGGGTATGGCTACACCTTC
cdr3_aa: CASSQDVLGVGYGYTF

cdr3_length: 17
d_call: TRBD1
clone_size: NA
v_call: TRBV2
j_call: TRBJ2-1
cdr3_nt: TGTGCCAGCAGTGTAGAGGGACAGGGGGGATCCTACAATGAGCAGTTCTTC
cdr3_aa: CASSVEGQGGSYNEQFF

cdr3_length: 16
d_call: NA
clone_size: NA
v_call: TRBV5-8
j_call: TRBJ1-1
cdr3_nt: TGTGCCAGCAGCACAGGGTTAGGAGACATGAACACTGAAGCTTTCTTT
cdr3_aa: CASSTGLGDMNTEAFF

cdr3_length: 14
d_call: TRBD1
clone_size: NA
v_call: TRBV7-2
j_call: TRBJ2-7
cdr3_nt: TGTGCCAGCAGCTTCCCTTTACAGGGGTACGAGCAGTACTTC
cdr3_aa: CASSFPLQGYEQYF

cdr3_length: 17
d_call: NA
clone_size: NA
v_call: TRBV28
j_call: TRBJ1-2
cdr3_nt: TGTGCCACCCAACCCCGGGGGGCCACGAGGACTAACTATGGCTACACCTTC
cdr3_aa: CATQPRGATRTNYGYTF

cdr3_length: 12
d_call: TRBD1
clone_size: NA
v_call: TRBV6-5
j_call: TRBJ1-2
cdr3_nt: TGTGCCTGCCTCAGGGACAGTTATGGCTACACCTTC
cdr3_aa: CACLRDSYGYTF

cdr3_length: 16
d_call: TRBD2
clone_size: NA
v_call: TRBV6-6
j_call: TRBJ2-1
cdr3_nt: TGTGCCAGCAGTTACTCATTGACTAGCGAGTACAATGAGCAGTTCTTC
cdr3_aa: CASSYSLTSEYNEQFF

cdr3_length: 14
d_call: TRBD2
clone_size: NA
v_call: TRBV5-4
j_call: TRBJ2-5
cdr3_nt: TGTGCCAGCAGCACGGGACTAGGACAAGAGACCCAGTACTTC
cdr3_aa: CASSTGLGQETQYF

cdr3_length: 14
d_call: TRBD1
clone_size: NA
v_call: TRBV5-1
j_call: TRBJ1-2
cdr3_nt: TGCGCCAGCAGCATCGGACAGGGGGTCTATGGCTACACCTTC
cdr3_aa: CASSIGQGVYGYTF

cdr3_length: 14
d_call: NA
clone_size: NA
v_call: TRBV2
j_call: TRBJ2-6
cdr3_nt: TGTGCCAGCAGTGGCGTATCTGGGGCCAACGTCCTGACTTTC
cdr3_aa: CASSGVSGANVLTF

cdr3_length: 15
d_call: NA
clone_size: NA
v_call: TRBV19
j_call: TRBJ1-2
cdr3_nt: TGTGCCTCGAGGGGGGGGTATGATTGGACCTATGGCTACACCTTC
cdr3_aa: CASRGGYDWTYGYTF

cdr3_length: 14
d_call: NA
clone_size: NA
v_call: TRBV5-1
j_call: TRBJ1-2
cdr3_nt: TGCGCCAGCAGCCCTGGTGACAGCAGCTATGGCTACACCTTC
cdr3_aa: CASSPGDSSYGYTF

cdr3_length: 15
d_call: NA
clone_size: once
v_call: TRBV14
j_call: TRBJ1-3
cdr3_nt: TGTGCCAGCAGCCAAGTAGCAGGGGCTGGAAACACCATATATTTT
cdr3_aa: CASSQVAGAGNTIYF

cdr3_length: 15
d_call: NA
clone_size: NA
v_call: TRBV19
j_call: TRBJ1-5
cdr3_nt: TGTGCCAGTAGTATAGGTGCGGGGGTCTCTGAGCCCCAGCATTTT
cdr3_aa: CASSIGAGVSEPQHF

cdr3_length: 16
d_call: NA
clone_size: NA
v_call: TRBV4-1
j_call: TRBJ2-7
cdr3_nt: TGCGCCAGCAGCCAACCCCGGGGTCAAGGCAACTACGAGCAGTACTTC
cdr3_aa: CASSQPRGQGNYEQYF

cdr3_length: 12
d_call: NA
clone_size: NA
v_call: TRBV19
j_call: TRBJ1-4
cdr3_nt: TGTGCCAGTAGTTACTCGAATGAAAAACTGTTTTTT
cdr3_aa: CASSYSNEKLFF

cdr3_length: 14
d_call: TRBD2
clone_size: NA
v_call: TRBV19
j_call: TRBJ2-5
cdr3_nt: TGTGCCAGTAGTTTGACTAGCGGGAGAGAGACCCAGTACTTC
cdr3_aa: CASSLTSGRETQYF

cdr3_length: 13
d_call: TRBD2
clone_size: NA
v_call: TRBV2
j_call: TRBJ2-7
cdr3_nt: TGTGCCAGCAGTCCAGGACTAGTCTACGAGCAGTACTTC
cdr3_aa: CASSPGLVYEQYF

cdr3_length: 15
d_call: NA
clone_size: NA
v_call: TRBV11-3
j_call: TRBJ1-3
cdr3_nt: TGTGCCAGCAGCTTCCCGACAGCAACTGGAAACACCATATATTTT
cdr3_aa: CASSFPTATGNTIYF

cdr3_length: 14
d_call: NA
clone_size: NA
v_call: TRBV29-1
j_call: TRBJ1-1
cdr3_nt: TGCAGCGTTGGGCCGGGAGCCTTGAACACTGAAGCTTTCTTT
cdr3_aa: CSVGPGALNTEAFF

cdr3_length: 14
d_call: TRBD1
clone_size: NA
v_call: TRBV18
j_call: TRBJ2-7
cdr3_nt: TGTGCCAGCTCGTTCCGGGACAGTTCCTACGAGCAGTACTTC
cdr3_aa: CASSFRDSSYEQYF